This record concerns one T cell receptor beta chain sequence. Antigen unknown. Germline-derived CDR1 and CDR2 are KGHDR and SFDVKD. This CDR3 comprises 13 residues. V was clipped by 9 bases and J by 4 bases; unmatched bases: 6. The data belong to a study of T cell responses to AZD1222 COVID-19 vaccine. About the study: Analyses pooled second doses at about 4 or about 12 weeks.

Data came from immunoSEQ multiplex PCR; TCRdb stores just in-frame clones and leaves some out. The sample consists of about 92,000 clones, about nine tenths of them appearing once. Findings of the study overall: Nearly half of spike-specific TCRs reportedly target unmutated variant regions. Every sample of the repertoires postdated the peak T cell response. At study baseline, merely over 5 AZD1222 recipients were seropositive.

This sequence originates from an adult in good health. Sequencing was performed on peripheral blood, taken on day 0 of AZD1222 vaccination. This sequence joins TRBV24-1 and TRBJ2-3; TRBD1 matches at 7 bases. CDR3 region: CATGEGGADTQYF. The CDR3 coding sequence is TGTGCCACCGGCGAAGGGGGCGCAGATACGCAGTATTTT.